This paragraph covers one T cell receptor beta chain sequence. Next came a second PCR, run for roughly 6 to 11 cycles, which used a sample-barcoded 5' primer along with a J-beta primer mix. A 12-random-nucleotide template-switch adaptor tagged each cDNA molecule. One entry per CDR3 protein, called by TCRdb with MiXCR from the 5' RACE reads. The sample gives roughly 1 million distinct CDR3 sequences, under 30% of which show up once; approximately 0.75% is in the top ten. This entry is derived from a study of blood T cells in healthy people across ages. In the study overall: Template switching retrieved approximately one barcoded beta molecule for each two T cells.

V lost 4 bases and J lost 5, with 18 bases in between. Germline CDR1 and CDR2: SQVTM and ANQGSEA. This CDR3 comprises 15 residues. The sample also formed part of further work on T cells of mothers and their children. Per that study: Donation was provided by three healthy Caucasian mothers along with their six children. All extracted RNA went into cDNA synthesis, roughly 1.5 ug per 15 ul.

Sequencing was carried out using blood. This chain uses TRBV29-1 with TRBJ1-5; perhaps TRBD1 as D (5 bases). The receptor was derived from a girl aged 2-10 years in good health. The CDR3 region is CSVGSGTRMDQPQHF. CDR3 in DNA: TGCAGCGTTGGTTCGGGGACGAGGATGGATCAGCCCCAGCATTTT.